The 9 T cell receptor beta chains presented below share a single source sample, sequenced in a study of CD8+ T cells in alopecia areata. Extraction of RNA preceded its reverse transcription into cDNA, which served as the sequencing template. Generated by immunoSEQ multiplex PCR, the TCRdb table keeps only in-frame clones and is missing some. The sample contains more than 200,000 clones, 67% of which appear only once. The sample consisted of CD4+ T cells sorted from blood, taken at week 0. These TCRs come from a human donor with alopecia areata.

The chain joins TRBV27 to TRBJ1-6; tentative D call: TRBD1 (6 bases). V lost 6 bases to trimming and J lost 8 bases, with 11 bases between them. Germline V CDR1 and CDR2: MNHEY, SMNVEV (reference sequence). CDR3 length: 13 amino acids. CDR3 DNA: TGTGCCAGCAGCAGACAGGTAGATTCACCCCTCCACTTT. This codes for CASSRQVDSPLHF.

The chain has TRBV5-4 and TRBJ2-1, with TRBD1 as a possible D gene (5 bases). CDR1 SGHNT and CDR2 YYREEE come from the germline V gene (reference sequence). Trimming removed 1 base from V and 4 bases from J, with 9 bases in between. This CDR3 is 14 amino acids long. Here the CDR3 reads CASSLNRLYNEQFF. The CDR3 DNA is TGTGCCAGCAGCTTGAACAGGCTATACAATGAGCAGTTCTTC.

This chain links TRBV18 with TRBJ1-4, with D tentatively TRBD1 (5 bases). This CDR3 spans 16 amino acids. The V and J ends lost 1 base and 0 bases respectively, with 9 bases between them. Per germline, CDR1 KGHSH and CDR2 LQKENI. The CDR3 DNA sequence: TGTGCCAGCTCACCACTTGGGACTTCAACTAATGAAAAACTGTTTTTT. The encoded protein is CASSPLGTSTNEKLFF.

This sequence joins TRBV7-6 and TRBJ1-6; tentative D call: TRBD1 (5 bases). Germline V gives CDR1 SGHVS, CDR2 FNYEAQ. The V end lost 1 base, the J end lost 7 bases, and 11 bases lay between the germline ends. CDR3 length: 15 amino acids. The CDR3 region is CASSLVSGGNSPLHF. CDR3 coding DNA: TGTGCCAGCAGCTTAGTTTCCGGGGGAAATTCACCCCTCCACTTT.

V usage is TRBV29-1 and J usage is TRBJ2-1, with 8 bases that match TRBD2. Germline CDR1 and CDR2: SQVTM and ANQGSEA. V lost 5 bases and J lost 7; bases outside the gene matches: 4. The CDR3 contains 12 residues. CDR3: CSVQRGKNEQFF. CDR3 nucleotide sequence: TGCAGCGTTCAGCGGGGGAAAAATGAGCAGTTCTTC.

The rearrangement joins TRBV9 to TRBJ2-1; 8 positions match TRBD1. The CDR3 runs to 13 residues. Germline V gene data show CDR1 as SGDLS and CDR2 as YYNGEE. V gave up 5 bases and J gave up 9 bases; unmatched junction bases: 7. CDR3: CASSGTGGFEQFF. The CDR3 region has the DNA TGTGCCAGCAGTGGGACAGGAGGGTTTGAGCAGTTCTTC.

The V gene is TRBV5-4, the J gene TRBJ2-6, with TRBD1 matching over 9 bases. The V gene end was trimmed by 3 bases and the J gene end by 9 bases; junction bases not matched to a gene: 7. CDR1 and CDR2 from the germline V gene are SGHNT and YYREEE (reference sequence). The CDR3 length is 15 residues. CDR3 loop: CASSSPGQGGNVLTF. The CDR3 region has the DNA TGTGCCAGCAGCTCTCCGGGACAGGGAGGCAACGTCCTGACTTTC.

The chain recombines TRBV5-5 with TRBJ2-3; possible D gene TRBD2, 6 bases. CDR1 and CDR2 (germline): SGHKS, YYEKEE (reference sequence). Between the trimmed V and J ends, which lost 1 base and 1 base, there was a span of 13 bases. The CDR3 covers 16 residues. As DNA, the CDR3 is TGTGCCAGCAGCTTGAAGTTGTTAGCGGGCACAGATACGCAGTATTTT. As protein: CASSLKLLAGTDTQYF. Full variable domain (rest looked up from reference TRBV5-5 and TRBJ2-3): DAGVTQSPTHLIKTRGQQVTLRCSPISGHKSVSWYQQVLGQGPQFIFQYYEKEERGRGNFPDRFSARQFPNYSSELNVNALLLGDSALYLCASSLKLLAGTDTQYFGPGTRLTVL.

This rearrangement joins TRBV27 to TRBJ2-5; D call uncertain. Germline V CDR1 and CDR2: MNHEY, SMNVEV (reference sequence). This CDR3 has 13 residues. V shed 3 bases and J shed 5 bases, with 10 bases lying between them. For the CDR3, the DNA is TGTGCCAGCAGTTTCTTCCTGGGGGAGACCCAGTACTTC. It encodes CASSFFLGETQYF.